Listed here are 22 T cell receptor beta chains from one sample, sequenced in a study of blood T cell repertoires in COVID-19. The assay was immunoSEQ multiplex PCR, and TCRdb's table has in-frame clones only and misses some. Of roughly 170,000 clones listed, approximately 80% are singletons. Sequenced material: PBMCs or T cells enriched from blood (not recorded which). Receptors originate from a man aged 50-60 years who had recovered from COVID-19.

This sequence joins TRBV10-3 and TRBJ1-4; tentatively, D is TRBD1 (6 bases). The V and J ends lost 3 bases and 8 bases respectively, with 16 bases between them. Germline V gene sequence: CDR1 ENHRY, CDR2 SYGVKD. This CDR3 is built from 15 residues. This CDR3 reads CAISDLGRGGEKLFF. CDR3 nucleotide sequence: TGTGCCATCAGTGATCTGGGACGAGGGGGAGAAAAACTGTTTTTT.

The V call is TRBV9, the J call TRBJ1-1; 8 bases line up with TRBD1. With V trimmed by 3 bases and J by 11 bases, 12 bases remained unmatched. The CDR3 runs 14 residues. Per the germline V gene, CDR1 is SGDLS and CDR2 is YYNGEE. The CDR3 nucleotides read TGTGCCAGCAGCGAGCAGGACAGGGTCGGGGGGGCTTTCTTT. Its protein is CASSEQDRVGGAFF.

CDR3 nucleotides: TGTGCCAGCAACCTACCTGGGGGGGTGAACACTGAAGCTTTCTTT. Protein product: CASNLPGGVNTEAFF. This chain joins TRBV5-6 and TRBJ1-1, with a weak D call TRBD1 (5 bases). Deletions cut 6 bases from V and 0 bases from J, with 15 bases between. Germline CDR1 and CDR2: SGHDT and YYEEEE. CDR3 length equals 15 residues.

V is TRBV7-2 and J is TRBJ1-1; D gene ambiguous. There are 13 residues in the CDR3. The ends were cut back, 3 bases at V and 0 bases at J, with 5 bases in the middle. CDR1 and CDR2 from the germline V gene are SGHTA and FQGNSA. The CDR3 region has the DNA TGTGCCAGCAGCTTCGGGATGAACACTGAAGCTTTCTTT. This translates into CASSFGMNTEAFF.

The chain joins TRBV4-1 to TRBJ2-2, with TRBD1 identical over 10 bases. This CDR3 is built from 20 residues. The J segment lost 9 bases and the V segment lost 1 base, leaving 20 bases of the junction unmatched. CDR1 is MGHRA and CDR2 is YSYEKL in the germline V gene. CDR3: CASSQVPVIIAGQGIRELFF. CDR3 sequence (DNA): TGCGCCAGCAGCCAAGTCCCAGTTATTATCGCGGGACAGGGGATAAGGGAGCTGTTTTTT.

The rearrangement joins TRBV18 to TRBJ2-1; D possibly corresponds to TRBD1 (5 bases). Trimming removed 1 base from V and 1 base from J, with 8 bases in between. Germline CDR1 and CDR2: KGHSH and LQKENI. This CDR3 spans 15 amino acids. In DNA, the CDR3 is TGTGCCAGCTCACCACTGACAGTATCCTACAATGAGCAGTTCTTC. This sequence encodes CASSPLTVSYNEQFF.

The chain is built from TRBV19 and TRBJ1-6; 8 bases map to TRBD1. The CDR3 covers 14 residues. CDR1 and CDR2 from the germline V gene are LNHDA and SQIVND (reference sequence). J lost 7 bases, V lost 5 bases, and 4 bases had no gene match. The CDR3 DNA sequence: TGTGCCAGTAGTGGCCGGGACAGGAATTCACCCCTCCACTTT. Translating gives CASSGRDRNSPLHF. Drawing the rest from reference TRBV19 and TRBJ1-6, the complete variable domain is DGGITQSPKYLFRKEGQNVTLSCEQNLNHDAMYWYRQDPGQGLRLIYYSQIVNDFQKGDIAEGYSVSREKKESFPLTVTSAQKNPTAFYLCASSGRDRNSPLHFGNGTRLTVT.

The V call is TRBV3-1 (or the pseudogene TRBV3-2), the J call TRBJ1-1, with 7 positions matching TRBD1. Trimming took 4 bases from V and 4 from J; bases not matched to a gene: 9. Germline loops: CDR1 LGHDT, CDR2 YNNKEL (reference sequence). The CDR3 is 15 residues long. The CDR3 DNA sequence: TGTGCCAGCAGCCTGAGACAGGGAAGAGGCACTGAAGCTTTCTTT. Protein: CASSLRQGRGTEAFF.

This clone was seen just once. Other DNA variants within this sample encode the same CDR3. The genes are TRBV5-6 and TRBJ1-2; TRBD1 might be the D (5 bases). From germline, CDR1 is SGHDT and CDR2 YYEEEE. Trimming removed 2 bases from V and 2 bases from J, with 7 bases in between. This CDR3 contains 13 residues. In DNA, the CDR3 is TGTGCCAGCAGCTTAGGACAAAACTATGGCTACACCTTC. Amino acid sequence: CASSLGQNYGYTF.

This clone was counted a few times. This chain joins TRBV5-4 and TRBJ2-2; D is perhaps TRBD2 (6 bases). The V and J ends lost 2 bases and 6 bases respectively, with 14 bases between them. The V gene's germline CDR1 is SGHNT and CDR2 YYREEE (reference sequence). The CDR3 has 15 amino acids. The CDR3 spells CASSFGTFRAGELFF. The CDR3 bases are TGTGCCAGCAGCTTTGGGACTTTTCGGGCCGGGGAGCTGTTTTTT.

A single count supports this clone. CDR3: CASSPILRDTQYF. Here the CDR3 DNA reads TGTGCCAGCAGTCCGATACTAAGGGATACGCAGTATTTT. The rearrangement links TRBV25-1 to TRBJ2-3; D gene uncertain. The germline V gene has CDR1 MGHDK and CDR2 SYGVNS. Trimming cost V 5 bases and J 6 bases, with 12 bases left between them. This CDR3 is 13 amino acids long.

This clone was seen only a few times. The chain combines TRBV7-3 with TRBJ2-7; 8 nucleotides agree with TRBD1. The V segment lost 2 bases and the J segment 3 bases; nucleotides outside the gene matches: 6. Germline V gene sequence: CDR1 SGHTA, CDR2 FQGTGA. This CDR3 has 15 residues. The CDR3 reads CASSLAWTGNYEQYF. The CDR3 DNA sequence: TGTGCCAGCAGCTTAGCTTGGACAGGGAACTACGAGCAGTACTTC.

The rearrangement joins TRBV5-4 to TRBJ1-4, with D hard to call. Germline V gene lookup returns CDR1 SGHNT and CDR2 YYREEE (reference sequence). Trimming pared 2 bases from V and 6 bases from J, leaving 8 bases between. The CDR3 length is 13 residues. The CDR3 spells CASSFRGDEKLFF. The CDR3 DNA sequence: TGTGCCAGCAGCTTTCGGGGAGATGAAAAACTGTTTTTT.

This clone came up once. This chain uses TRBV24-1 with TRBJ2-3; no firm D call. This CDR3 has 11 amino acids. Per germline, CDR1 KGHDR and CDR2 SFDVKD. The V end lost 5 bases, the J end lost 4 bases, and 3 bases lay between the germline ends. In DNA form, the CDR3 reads TGTGCCACCAGTGCGGCAGATACGCAGTATTTT. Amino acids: CATSAADTQYF.

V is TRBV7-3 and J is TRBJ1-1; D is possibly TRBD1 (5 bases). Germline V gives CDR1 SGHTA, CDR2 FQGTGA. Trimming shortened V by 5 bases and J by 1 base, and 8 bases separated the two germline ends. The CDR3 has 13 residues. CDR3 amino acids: CASSRTKNTEAFF. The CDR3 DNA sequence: TGTGCCAGCAGCCGGACAAAGAACACTGAAGCTTTCTTT.

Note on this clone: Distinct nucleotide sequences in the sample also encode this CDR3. CDR3 DNA: TGCGCCAGCAGCCAAGATCCGGGGGGGAGGTACGAGCAGTACTTC. The encoded protein is CASSQDPGGRYEQYF. The chain employs TRBV4-1 and TRBJ2-7; 8 bases map to TRBD2. Germline loops: CDR1 MGHRA, CDR2 YSYEKL. The V gene end was trimmed by 0 bases and the J gene end by 4 bases; junction bases not matched to a gene: 5. This CDR3 comprises 15 residues.

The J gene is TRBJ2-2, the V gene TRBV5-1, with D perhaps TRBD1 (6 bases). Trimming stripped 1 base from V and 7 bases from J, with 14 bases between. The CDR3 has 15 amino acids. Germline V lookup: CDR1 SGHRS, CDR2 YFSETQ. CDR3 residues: CASSLSRGNHGELFF. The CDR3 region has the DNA TGCGCCAGCAGCTTGAGCAGGGGCAACCACGGGGAGCTGTTTTTT.

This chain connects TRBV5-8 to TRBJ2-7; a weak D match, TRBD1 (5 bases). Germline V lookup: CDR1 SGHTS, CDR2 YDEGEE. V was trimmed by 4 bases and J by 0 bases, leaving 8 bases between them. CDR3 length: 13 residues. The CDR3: CASSIDSSYEQYF. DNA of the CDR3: TGTGCCAGCAGCATTGACAGCTCCTACGAGCAGTACTTC.

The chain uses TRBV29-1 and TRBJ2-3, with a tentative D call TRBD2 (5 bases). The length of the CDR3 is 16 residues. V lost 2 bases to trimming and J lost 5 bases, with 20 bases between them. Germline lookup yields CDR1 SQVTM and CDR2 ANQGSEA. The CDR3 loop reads CSVEPHTEAEEDTQYF. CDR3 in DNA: TGCAGCGTTGAACCCCACACAGAAGCGGAAGAAGATACGCAGTATTTT.

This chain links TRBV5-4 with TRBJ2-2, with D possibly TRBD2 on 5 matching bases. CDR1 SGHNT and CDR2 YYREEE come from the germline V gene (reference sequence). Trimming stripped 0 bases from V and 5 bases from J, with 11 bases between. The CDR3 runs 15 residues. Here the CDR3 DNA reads TGTGCCAGCAGCTTGGGTGAGACGGGGACCGGGGAGCTGTTTTTT. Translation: CASSLGETGTGELFF.

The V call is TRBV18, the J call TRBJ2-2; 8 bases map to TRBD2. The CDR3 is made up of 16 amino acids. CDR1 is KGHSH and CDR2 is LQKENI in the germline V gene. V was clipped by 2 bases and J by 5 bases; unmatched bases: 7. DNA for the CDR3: TGTGCCAGCTCACCAAGCCGAGCGGGGGTAACCGGGGAGCTGTTTTTT. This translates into CASSPSRAGVTGELFF. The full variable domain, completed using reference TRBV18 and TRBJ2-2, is NAGVMQNPRHLVRRRGQEARLRCSPMKGHSHVYWYRQLPEEGLKFMVYLQKENIIDESGMPKERFSAEFPKEGPSILRIQQVVRGDSAAYFCASSPSRAGVTGELFFGEGSRLTVL.

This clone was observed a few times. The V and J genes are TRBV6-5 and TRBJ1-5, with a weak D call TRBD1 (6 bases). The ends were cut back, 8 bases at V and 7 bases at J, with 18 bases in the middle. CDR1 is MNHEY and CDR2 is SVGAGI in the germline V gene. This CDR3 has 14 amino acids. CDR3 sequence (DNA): TGTGCCAGCCGGCGGCCAGGGGTCGGGCAGCCCCAGCATTTT. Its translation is CASRRPGVGQPQHF.